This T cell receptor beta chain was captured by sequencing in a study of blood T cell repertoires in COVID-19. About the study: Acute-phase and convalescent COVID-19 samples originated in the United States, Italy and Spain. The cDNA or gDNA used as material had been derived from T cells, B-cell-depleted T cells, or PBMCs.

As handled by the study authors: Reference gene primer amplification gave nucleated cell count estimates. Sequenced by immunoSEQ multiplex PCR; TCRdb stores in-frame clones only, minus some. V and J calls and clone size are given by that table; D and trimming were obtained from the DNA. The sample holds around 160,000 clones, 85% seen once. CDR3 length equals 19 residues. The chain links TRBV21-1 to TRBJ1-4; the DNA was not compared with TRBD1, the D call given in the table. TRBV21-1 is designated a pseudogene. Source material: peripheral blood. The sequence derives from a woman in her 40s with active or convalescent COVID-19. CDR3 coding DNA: TGTGCCAGCAGCAAACACTTCGGGACATTAGTTGCAACTAATGAAAAACTGTTTTTT. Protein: CASSKHFGTLVATNEKLFF.